The clone carrying this TCR beta chain was counted only a few times. The data belong to a study of blood T cell repertoires in COVID-19. After removal of 1 base from V and 5 bases from J, the junction contained 8 bases not matched to a gene. The CDR3 is made up of 16 amino acids. Germline V gives CDR1 LNHNV, CDR2 YYDKDF (reference sequence). The table came from immunoSEQ multiplex PCR; TCRdb's copy has only in-frame clones and leaves some out. Of roughly 64,000 clones listed, 80% to 95% are singletons. The TCR sequence derives from a woman at least 80 years old with active COVID-19. Sequenced sample: peripheral blood. The chain is built from TRBV15 and TRBJ2-3; TRBD2 aligns across 8 bases. As DNA, the CDR3 is TGTGCCACCAGCAGAGTTCAGACTAGCGTGGGAGATACGCAGTATTTT. This codes for CATSRVQTSVGDTQYF.